The sequence of this TCR beta chain was determined in a study of blood T cell repertoires in COVID-19. Across the study: Samples representing acute and convalescent COVID-19 were sourced from the United States, Italy and Spain. Sample material is recorded as cDNA or gDNA derived from T cells, B-cell-depleted T cells, or PBMCs.

This CDR3 comprises 16 residues. V shed 0 bases and J 7 bases; nucleotides not matched to a gene: 10. Germline loops: CDR1 SGHRS, CDR2 YFSETQ. As originally analysed: Nucleated cell number was recorded as an estimate derived from reference gene primer amplification. Sequenced by immunoSEQ multiplex PCR; TCRdb stores in-frame clones only, minus some. V, J and clone size are taken as reported in that table, and D and trimming were inferred from the DNA itself. Altogether tens of thousands of clones are present, approximately 83% being singletons, with the ten largest covering roughly 30%. This chain joins TRBV5-1 and TRBJ2-1, with TRBD2 identical over 7 bases. The TCR sequence derives from a man between 65 and 79 years old with acute or convalescent COVID-19. The sample was peripheral blood. The CDR3, as DNA: TGCGCCAGCAGCTTGGAGGCTAGCGGCGGAGGGAATGAGCAGTTCTTC. Its protein product is CASSLEASGGGNEQFF.